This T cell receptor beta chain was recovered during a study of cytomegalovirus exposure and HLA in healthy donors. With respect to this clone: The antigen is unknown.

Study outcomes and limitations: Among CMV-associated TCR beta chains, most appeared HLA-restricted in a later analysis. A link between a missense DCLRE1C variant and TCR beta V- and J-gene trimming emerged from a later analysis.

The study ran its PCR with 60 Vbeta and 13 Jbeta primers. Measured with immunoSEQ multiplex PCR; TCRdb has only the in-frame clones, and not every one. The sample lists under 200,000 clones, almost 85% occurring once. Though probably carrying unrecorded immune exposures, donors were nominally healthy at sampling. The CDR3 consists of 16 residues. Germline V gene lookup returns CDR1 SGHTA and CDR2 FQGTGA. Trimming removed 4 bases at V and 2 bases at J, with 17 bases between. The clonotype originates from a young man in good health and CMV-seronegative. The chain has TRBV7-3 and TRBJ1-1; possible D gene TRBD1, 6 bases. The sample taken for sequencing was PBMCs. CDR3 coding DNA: TGTGCCAGCAGCTCTAACCCCGGGACATCAAACACTGAAGCTTTCTTT. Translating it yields CASSSNPGTSNTEAFF.